This T cell receptor beta chain was sequenced for a study of OX40 agonist ivuxolimab in advanced cancers. The study, taken as a whole, reports: CD4+ and CD8+ T cells in blood underwent clonal expansion by week 6 at 0.1 to 3.0 mg/kg. The study did not work out the antigen specificity of the expanded peripheral T cells.

The germline CDR1 and CDR2 sequences are SGHTS and YDEGEE. Trimming stripped 4 bases from V and 2 bases from J, with 10 bases between. There are 15 residues in the CDR3. This clone has more than one count but fewer than ten. The antigen is undetermined. This specimen includes other DNA sequences encoding the same CDR3. Produced via immunoSEQ multiplex PCR; TCRdb's table is partial and in-frame only. The table shows about 50,000 clones, with around 74% occurring only once. The sequence came from an adult with an advanced solid tumor such as melanoma, head and neck, liver or kidney cancer. The chain is built from TRBV5-8 and TRBJ2-6, with D hard to call. The sequencing here drew on CD4+ or CD8+ T cells sorted from blood, taken in a trial of the OX40 agonist ivuxolimab. CDR3 DNA: TGTGCCAGCAGCCTCGGTGGTGCTGGGGCCAACGTCCTGACTTTC. Protein product: CASSLGGAGANVLTF.